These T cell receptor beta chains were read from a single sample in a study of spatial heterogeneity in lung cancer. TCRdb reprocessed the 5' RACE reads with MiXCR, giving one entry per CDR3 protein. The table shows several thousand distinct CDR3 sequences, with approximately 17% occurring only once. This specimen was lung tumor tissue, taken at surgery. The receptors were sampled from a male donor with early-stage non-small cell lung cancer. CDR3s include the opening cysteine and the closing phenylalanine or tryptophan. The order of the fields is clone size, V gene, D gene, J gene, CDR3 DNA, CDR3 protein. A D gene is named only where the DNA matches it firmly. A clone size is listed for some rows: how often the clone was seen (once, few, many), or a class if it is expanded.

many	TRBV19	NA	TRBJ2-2	TGTGCCAGTATGGGCAGGGCCAACACCGGGGAGCTGTTTTTT	CASMGRANTGELFF
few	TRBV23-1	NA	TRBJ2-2	TGCGCCAGCAGTTTTTCCTCGGACAGGAACACCGGGGAGCTGTTTTTT	CASSFSSDRNTGELFF
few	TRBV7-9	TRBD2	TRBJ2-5	TGTGCCATAGGGACTAGCGGGGTCCAGGATCGCGAGACCCAGTACTTC	CAIGTSGVQDRETQYF
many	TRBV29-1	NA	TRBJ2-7	TGCAGCGTTGGATCCAGGTCCTACGAGCAGTACTTC	CSVGSRSYEQYF
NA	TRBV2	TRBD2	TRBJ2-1	TGTGCCAGCAGTGAAGGTAGGGCGGGGGATAGAGATGAGCAGTTCTTC	CASSEGRAGDRDEQFF
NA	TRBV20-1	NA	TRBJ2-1	TGCAGTGCTAGTCCCCAGGGGTTCAATGAGCAGTTCTTC	CSASPQGFNEQFF
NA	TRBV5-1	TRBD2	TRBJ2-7	TGCGCCAGCAGCGTCAGCGGGGGGCTTTTCTACGAGCAGTACTTC	CASSVSGGLFYEQYF
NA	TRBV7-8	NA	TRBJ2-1	TGTGCCAGCAGCTTAGCCGAGAGCGTCAATGAGCAGTTCTTC	CASSLAESVNEQFF
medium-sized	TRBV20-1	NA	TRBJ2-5	TGCAGTGCTACGTTGTCAGTGCAAGAGACCCAGTACTTC	CSATLSVQETQYF
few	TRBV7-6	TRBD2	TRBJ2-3	TGTGCCAGCAGCATTACTAGCGGGGGGGCAGATACGCAGTATTTT	CASSITSGGADTQYF
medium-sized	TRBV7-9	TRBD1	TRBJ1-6	TGTGCCAGCAGCGCCGGGACAGGGGCGCCGCTCGATGATTCACCCCTCCACTTT	CASSAGTGAPLDDSPLHF
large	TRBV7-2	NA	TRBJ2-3	TGTGCCAGCAGCCGAACCTCACAGGGCACAGATACGCAGTATTTT	CASSRTSQGTDTQYF
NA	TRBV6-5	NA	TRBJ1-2	TGTGCCAGCAGGCCGACAACGACCGATGGCTACACCTTC	CASRPTTTDGYTF
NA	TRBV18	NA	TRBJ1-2	TGTGCCAGCTCAGGGGACGGAACTTATGGCTACACCTTC	CASSGDGTYGYTF
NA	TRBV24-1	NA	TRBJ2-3	TGTGCCACCAGTGATTTGAGCTTGGGTGCGAGCACAGATACGCAGTATTTT	CATSDLSLGASTDTQYF
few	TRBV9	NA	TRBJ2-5	TGTGCCAGCAGCGTAGACGGCAGACAAGAGACCCAGTACTTC	CASSVDGRQETQYF
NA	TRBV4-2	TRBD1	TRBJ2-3	TGTGCCAGCAGCCAAGCAGGGGGCGCAGCAGATACGCAGTATTTT	CASSQAGGAADTQYF